This TCR beta chain was captured by sequencing in a study of cytomegalovirus exposure and HLA in healthy donors. Whole-study context: Membership in the Caucasian-associated ancestry cluster was found for 75% to 90% of nearly 400 genotyped donors. Study results and caveats: Differences between HLA loci emerged in a later analysis of TCR association rates, with DRB1 most and HLA-C fewest.

Regarding this clone: Antigen unknown. At one end the junction does not follow the germline gene, possibly because of a read error.

Amplification used 60 Vbeta primers and 13 Jbeta primers. Measured with immunoSEQ multiplex PCR; TCRdb has only the in-frame clones, and not every one. The sample lists some 180,000 clones; around 74% were seen once. CDR1 and CDR2 (germline): LNHDA, SQIVND (reference sequence). The CDR3 runs 13 residues. The chain is built from TRBV19 and TRBJ2-3, with D hard to call. The clonotype originates from a male donor in good health and CMV-seronegative. The sequencing input was PBMCs. This CDR3 reads CAGSSVSTDTQYF. CDR3 sequence (DNA): TGTGCCGGTAGTTCGGTTAGCACAGATACGCAGTATTTT. The full variable domain, with the rest looked up from reference TRBV19 and TRBJ2-3, is DGGITQSPKYLFRKEGQNVTLSCEQNLNHDAMYWYRQDPGQGLRLIYYSQIVNDFQKGDIAEGYSVSREKKESFPLTVTSAQKNPTAFYLCAGSSVSTDTQYFGPGTRLTVL.